This record covers a single T cell receptor beta chain. Its target is unknown. The sample belongs to a study of breast tumors, draining lymph nodes, adjacent tissues. Findings and limits, study-wide: That most tumor T cells come from lymph nodes remained unproven. Luminal-like breast cancer showed significantly higher tumor–nontumor repertoire similarity than basal-like. The data were judged consistent with most tumor T cells coming from lymph node and expanding in tumor.

TCRdb re-called the multiplex PCR reads through MiXCR, storing one row per CDR3 protein. The sample contains about 22,000 distinct CDR3 sequences, roughly 58% of which appear only once. This TCR came from a female donor with breast cancer. Some clones in this sample may be carry-over from other donors' samples. Sequenced: breast tumor tissue.

CDR3 sequence (DNA): TGTGCCACCAGCAGAGCCCATCGGACCCGCTACAATGAGCAGTTCTTC. Translating it yields CATSRAHRTRYNEQFF. The chain is built from TRBV15 and TRBJ2-1; D not certain. V lost 1 base, J lost 3 bases, and 13 bases lay in between. The CDR3 contains 16 residues. Germline assignment: CDR1 LNHNV and CDR2 YYDKDF (reference sequence).